This entry is about one T cell receptor beta chain. In the original processing: Estimates of nucleated cell counts were drawn from the amplification of reference gene primers. TCRdb's copy holds only in-frame clones and misses some; the assay was immunoSEQ multiplex PCR. That table is the source of V, J and clone size, and D and trimming were worked out from the DNA. This table has 300,000 to 400,000 clones, around 86% appearing once. The data stem from a study of blood T cell repertoires in COVID-19. Study overall: Samples of COVID-19 (acute and convalescent) were obtained from the United States, Italy and Spain. Sources were T cells, B-cell-depleted T cells, or PBMCs; the material itself was cDNA or gDNA.

Followed longitudinally, the Seattle patients had been enrolled during active infection. The germline gives CDR1 KGHSH, CDR2 LQKENI. The CDR3 contains 14 residues. The V end was cut by 2 bases, the J end by 10 bases, with 17 bases between. This chain connects TRBV18 to TRBJ2-5, with D possibly matching TRBD2 (5 bases). The sequence came from a woman aged 50 to 60 with COVID-19, enrolled during active disease. The sample taken for sequencing was peripheral blood. Here the CDR3 DNA reads TGTGCCAGCTCACCATTAGCGAGCACCGGGGACCAGTACTTC. Protein sequence: CASSPLASTGDQYF.